This T cell receptor beta chain was captured in a study of blood T cells in healthy people across ages. Study background: Through template switching, about one barcoded beta molecule was captured per two T cells, as measured in model experiments. Whole-study findings and limits: Changes seen in expanded clonotypes were possibly confounded by donor CMV status left unknown.

Total RNA, at least 6 micrograms per sample, came from PBMCs. This clonotype was seen a handful of times. The target antigen is unknown. The CDR3 is 15 residues long. CDR1 is MGHRA, CDR2 YSYEKL, per germline. V was cut by 4 bases and J by 1 base, with 13 bases left in between. Through a sample-barcoded 5' primer and a J-beta primer mix, a second PCR was run for roughly 6 to 11 cycles. Each cDNA was tagged by a template-switch adaptor containing 12 random nucleotides. TCRdb re-derived calls from the 5' RACE reads in MiXCR, one entry per CDR3 protein. Here the sample spans some 1.5 million distinct CDR3 sequences, approximately 39% being singletons.

J is TRBJ2-5 and V is TRBV4-1; D unresolved. The sample taken for sequencing was blood. The receptor's source is a woman in her late teens or twenties in good health. The CDR3: CASSPLAAIQETQYF. The DNA of the CDR3 is TGCGCCAGCAGCCCGCTGGCGGCCATCCAAGAGACCCAGTACTTC.